The present TCR beta chain was sequenced within a study of T cells after yellow fever vaccination. TCRdb called the 5' RACE reads again in MiXCR, with one record for every CDR3 protein. This table has around 150,000 distinct CDR3 sequences, about 7% appearing once. This clonotype was observed at least ten times. Antigen: not known. Study-wide findings and caveats: Among primary-vaccination clones, most reappeared after the booster, at almost 98% for CD4 and 88% for CD8. Any FACS-sorted repertoire could hold abundant clonotypes that contaminate it from the bulk population.

The CDR3 sequence is 13 residues long. The germline V and J ends were trimmed by 8 bases and 0 bases, with 8 bases remaining between them. The sample consisted of CD4+ T cells sorted from PBMCs, taken more than 4 days after the first yellow fever vaccination. This sequence was found in a man aged 18 to 30 who received the YFV17D yellow fever vaccine. This sequence joins TRBV12-3 or TRBV12-4 and TRBJ2-4; TRBD1 might be the D (6 bases). The CDR3 coding sequence is TGTGCCAGCCGGACAGCAGCCAAAAACATTCAGTACTTC. Protein product: CASRTAAKNIQYF.